This TCR beta chain is from a study of cytomegalovirus exposure and HLA in healthy donors. About the research overall: Within the Caucasian-associated ancestry cluster were under 85% of the approximately 400 genotyped donors.

This CDR3 has 17 residues. Germline lookup yields CDR1 LGHNA and CDR2 YSLEER. With 0 bases removed from V and 5 bases from J, the gap between germline ends came to 19 bases. Primers for the PCR totalled 60 Vbeta and 13 Jbeta. The table came from immunoSEQ multiplex PCR; TCRdb's copy has only in-frame clones and leaves some out. The sample contains more than 95,000 clones, roughly three quarters of which appear only once. Study-level points and caveats: Clonal expansion, a later analysis showed, was greater in HLA-associated TCR beta chains than in equally common others. The number of N-insertions in an Asian-associated ancestry cluster was reportedly below the approximately 700-donor mean in a later analysis.

As to this clone: The target antigen is unknown.

The rearrangement uses TRBV4-3 and TRBJ1-2; D unresolved. This receptor was taken from a man aged 30 to 39 in good health and CMV-seronegative. Sample: PBMCs. The chain's CDR3 is CASSQEISRRAAYGYTF. CDR3 nucleotide sequence: TGCGCCAGCAGCCAAGAAATATCGAGGAGGGCCGCTTATGGCTACACCTTC.